One and the same sample provided the 17 T cell receptor beta chains below, sequenced in a study of shared T cell receptors in the human thymus. The method was immunoSEQ multiplex PCR; TCRdb's version includes in-frame clones alone and lacks a portion of them. The sample carries hundreds of thousands of clones, more than 75% recorded once. The same data also contributed to another study, on human thymus T cells.

Sample: thymocytes. The source of these receptors is a boy in the first two years of life with a congenital heart defect.

The rearrangement joins TRBV12-5 to TRBJ2-1; perhaps TRBD1 as D (5 bases). The CDR3 is made up of 16 amino acids. Trimming removed 0 bases from V and 9 bases from J, with 18 bases in between. The germline gives CDR1 LGHNT, CDR2 FRNRAP. Written as DNA, the CDR3 is TGTGCTAGTGGTTTGGTAGAGAAGGGGTTAACGGGTGAGCAGTTCTTC. Amino acids: CASGLVEKGLTGEQFF.

J is TRBJ2-3 and V is TRBV6-4; 7 bases line up with TRBD1. Germline V CDR1 and CDR2: MRHNA, SNTAGT. V gave up 6 bases and J gave up 0 bases; unmatched junction bases: 3. This CDR3 spans 14 amino acids. The CDR3 DNA reads as TGTGCCAGCAGCAGGGGACAGAGCACAGATACGCAGTATTTT. This gives the protein CASSRGQSTDTQYF.

V gene TRBV5-1 combines with J gene TRBJ2-2; tentatively, D is TRBD1 (6 bases). The CDR3 is made up of 14 amino acids. The V end lost 1 base, the J end lost 5 bases, and 9 bases lay between the germline ends. Germline CDR1 and CDR2: SGHRS and YFSETQ. The CDR3 loop is CASSLSGVTGELFF. In nucleotides, the CDR3 is TGCGCCAGCAGCTTGTCAGGGGTTACCGGGGAGCTGTTTTTT.

V usage is TRBV7-9 and J usage is TRBJ2-2, with 8 positions matching TRBD2. Germline values: CDR1 SEHNR, CDR2 FQNEAQ (reference sequence). Germline trimming cut 1 base from V and 3 bases from J; bases unmatched to any gene: 10. The CDR3 runs to 18 residues. CDR3 sequence (DNA): TGTGCCAGCAGCTTAGGTGACGGGGGGGCCCAGGACACCGGGGAGCTGTTTTTT. Protein: CASSLGDGGAQDTGELFF.

The chain links TRBV2 to TRBJ2-7, with TRBD2 identical over 12 bases. Germline-derived CDR1 and CDR2 are SNHLY and FYNNEI. V was clipped by 2 bases and J by 1 base; unmatched bases: 6. The CDR3 consists of 17 residues. CDR3 amino acids: CASSERASGRVSYEQYF. The CDR3 nucleotides read TGTGCCAGCAGTGAAAGGGCTAGCGGGAGGGTTTCCTACGAGCAGTACTTC.

V gene TRBV7-6 combines with J gene TRBJ1-5; D gene uncertain. The CDR3 has 17 amino acids. Trimming cost V 5 bases and J 4 bases, with 21 bases left between them. Germline CDR1 is SGHVS and CDR2 is FNYEAQ. The CDR3, as DNA: TGTGCCAGCAGCCCCGGAAAGAGGGTGGCCGGTAATCAGCCCCAGCATTTT. As protein: CASSPGKRVAGNQPQHF.

This sequence joins TRBV5-4 and TRBJ1-6; D uncertain. Germline V lookup: CDR1 SGHNT, CDR2 YYREEE (reference sequence). V shed 1 base and J shed 7 bases, with 15 bases lying between them. There are 16 residues in the CDR3. CDR3 amino acids: CASSLPQGSENSPLHF. DNA of the CDR3: TGTGCCAGCAGCTTGCCCCAAGGGAGCGAGAATTCACCCCTCCACTTT.

This chain joins TRBV28 and TRBJ1-4, with 9 bases lining up with TRBD1. The CDR3 consists of 15 residues. Germline V gene data show CDR1 as MDHEN and CDR2 as SYDVKM. The V gene end was trimmed by 4 bases and the J gene end by 0 bases; junction bases not matched to a gene: 0. Here the CDR3 reads CASSYRGPTNEKLFF. The CDR3 DNA sequence: TGTGCCAGCAGTTACAGGGGGCCAACTAATGAAAAACTGTTTTTT.

V is TRBV15 and J is TRBJ1-2; 8 nucleotides align to TRBD1. The trim removed 5 bases at V and 6 bases at J, leaving 2 bases unmatched. There are 12 residues in the CDR3. Germline V lookup: CDR1 LNHNV, CDR2 YYDKDF (reference sequence). This chain's CDR3 is CATSRGQDGYTF. The CDR3 DNA sequence: TGTGCCACCAGCCGGGGACAGGATGGCTACACCTTC.

The gene calls are TRBV27 and TRBJ2-2, with 7 bases that match TRBD2. Germline-derived CDR1 and CDR2 are MNHEY and SMNVEV (reference sequence). This CDR3 is 15 amino acids long. J gave up 4 bases and V 3 bases, and 5 bases lay outside the gene matches. CDR3 amino acids: CASSLRERGTGELFF. CDR3 coding DNA: TGTGCCAGCAGTTTGCGGGAGCGGGGCACCGGGGAGCTGTTTTTT.

The chain links TRBV15 to TRBJ2-7; 12 nucleotides line up with TRBD2. Germline V gene data show CDR1 as LNHNV and CDR2 as YYDKDF (reference sequence). J lost 2 bases, V lost 5 bases, and 13 bases had no gene match. The CDR3 extends over 18 amino acids. CDR3 in amino acids: CATSRHLGTSGHTYEQYF. CDR3 in DNA: TGTGCCACCAGCCGGCACTTAGGGACTAGCGGGCACACCTACGAGCAGTACTTC.

This chain uses TRBV11-2 with TRBJ2-3; 10 nucleotides align to TRBD2. Germline assignment: CDR1 SGHAT and CDR2 FQNNGV. J lost 5 bases, V lost 6 bases, and 11 bases had no gene match. The CDR3 loop spans 16 amino acids. CDR3 bases: TGTGCCAGCAGAATAGGGACTAGCGTCGCGCGAGATACGCAGTATTTT. Its translation is CASRIGTSVARDTQYF.

This clone was seen more than once but under ten times. The genes are TRBV28 and TRBJ1-6; D is perhaps TRBD1 (5 bases). The CDR3 is 12 residues long. With 3 bases removed from V and 10 bases from J, the gap between germline ends came to 7 bases. CDR1 is MDHEN, CDR2 SYDVKM, per germline. This chain's CDR3 is CASSFRGSPLHF. The CDR3 DNA reads as TGTGCCAGCAGTTTTAGGGGATCACCCCTCCACTTT. The whole variable domain, remainder taken from reference TRBV28 and TRBJ1-6, is DVKVTQSSRYLVKRTGEKVFLECVQDMDHENMFWYRQDPGLGLRLIYFSYDVKMKEKGDIPEGYSVSREKKERFSLILESASTNQTSMYLCASSFRGSPLHFGNGTRLTVT.

The J gene is TRBJ2-7, the V gene TRBV15; 10 nucleotides match TRBD2. Trimming removed 5 bases from V and 3 bases from J; junction bases left unmatched: 13. Germline assignment: CDR1 LNHNV and CDR2 YYDKDF (reference sequence). The CDR3 is made up of 17 amino acids. CDR3 coding DNA: TGTGCCACCAGCCCCGGACTAGCGGAGACTTATTTCTACGAGCAGTACTTC. Its translation is CATSPGLAETYFYEQYF. The variable domain in full, with the rest retrieved from reference TRBV15 and TRBJ2-7, is DAMVIQNPRYQVTQFGKPVTLSCSQTLNHNVMYWYQQKSSQAPKLLFHYYDKDFNNEADTPDNFQSRRPNTSFCFLDIRSPGLGDTAMYLCATSPGLAETYFYEQYFGPGTRLTVT.

V usage is TRBV6-1 and J usage is TRBJ2-7, with 10 bases lining up with TRBD2. CDR1 and CDR2 (germline): MNHNS, SASEGT. The ends lost 5 bases at V and 0 bases at J; junction bases unmatched: 4. The CDR3 is 15 amino acids. CDR3 sequence (DNA): TGTGCCAGCAGTTTTAGCGGGGGGACCTCCTACGAGCAGTACTTC. This translates into CASSFSGGTSYEQYF.

V usage is TRBV6-1 and J usage is TRBJ2-1; 16 bases fit TRBD2. The CDR3 totals 15 residues. The germline V gene has CDR1 MNHNS and CDR2 SASEGT. Losses at the gene ends were 6 bases for V and 8 bases for J; bases not matched to a gene: 4. The CDR3 nucleotides are TGTGCCAGCAGGGGGACTAGCGGGAGGGCCTATGAGCAGTTCTTC. Its protein product is CASRGTSGRAYEQFF.

The V call is TRBV28, the J call TRBJ2-7; 7 bases line up with TRBD2. Germline V gene lookup returns CDR1 MDHEN and CDR2 SYDVKM. V gave up 2 bases and J gave up 0 bases; unmatched junction bases: 7. The CDR3 runs 16 residues. The CDR3 region has the DNA TGTGCCAGCAGTTTAGAGCGGGGCCGCACCTCCTACGAGCAGTACTTC. Amino acids: CASSLERGRTSYEQYF.